What follows is one T cell receptor (beta chain) and its context. Using immunoSEQ multiplex PCR, the repertoire was profiled, and TCRdb retains in-frame clones only, with some absent. The sample includes approximately 74,000 clones, roughly nine tenths seen only once; the top ten take 3% to 3.5%. Germline CDR1 and CDR2: MNHEY and SMNVEV (reference sequence). Losses at the gene ends were 4 bases for V and 3 bases for J; bases not matched to a gene: 5. CDR3 length: 14 amino acids. The data were obtained in a study of T cell changes during pregnancy in multiple sclerosis. The chain has TRBV27 and TRBJ1-2; TRBD1 agrees at 7 bases. Specimen: peripheral blood, collected before pregnancy. This clonotype was obtained from a female donor with multiple sclerosis, enrolled in a pregnancy study. The CDR3 DNA is TGTGCCAGCAGTTCGAAGGGGGCGGACTATGGCTACACCTTC. Protein sequence: CASSSKGADYGYTF.